The 12 T cell receptor beta chains reported below all come from one sample, sequenced in a study of T cell changes during pregnancy in multiple sclerosis. Method: immunoSEQ multiplex PCR; TCRdb's copy keeps in-frame clones and lacks some. The sample includes approximately 12,000 clones, around 83% seen only once; the top ten take roughly 14%. The sample consisted of CD8+ T cells from peripheral blood mononuclear cells, taken in the second trimester of pregnancy. These receptors were taken from a female donor in good health, enrolled as a control in a pregnancy study.

The rearrangement links TRBV14 to TRBJ2-7; 10 bases map to TRBD2. Trimming took 0 bases from V and 0 from J; bases not matched to a gene: 5. This CDR3 region has 17 residues. From germline, CDR1 is SGHDN and CDR2 FVKESK. CDR3: CASSQDRASGGSYEQYF. CDR3 coding DNA: TGTGCCAGCAGCCAAGATAGGGCTAGCGGGGGCTCCTACGAGCAGTACTTC.

The CDR3 protein is CASSDLGGSDEKLFF. CDR3 nucleotide sequence: TGCGCCAGCAGTGATTTGGGGGGGAGTGATGAAAAACTGTTTTTT. The gene calls are TRBV10-2 and TRBJ1-4, with D perhaps matching TRBD1 (5 bases). V was trimmed by 3 bases and J by 6 bases, leaving 14 bases between them. The CDR3 length is 15 residues. Germline values: CDR1 WSHSY, CDR2 SAAADI.

The chain has TRBV27 and TRBJ2-7; 7 bases are shared with TRBD2. The CDR3 spans 14 residues. Trimming removed 3 bases from V and 3 bases from J; junction bases left unmatched: 5. CDR1 and CDR2 from the germline V gene are MNHEY and SMNVEV (reference sequence). The CDR3 nucleotides read TGTGCCAGCAGTTTTTCGGGGGGACTCTACGAGCAGTACTTC. Its translation is CASSFSGGLYEQYF.

This chain uses TRBV6-1 with TRBJ1-2; TRBD1 matches 7 bases. Germline CDR1 MNHNS, CDR2 SASEGT. The junction had 2 bases not matched to a gene; V was cut back by 1 base and J by 6 bases. This CDR3 is built from 13 residues. CDR3 sequence reads: CASSEGRGHGYTF. The CDR3 DNA sequence: TGTGCCAGCAGTGAAGGGAGGGGGCATGGCTACACCTTC.

The CDR3 here is CASSSTSGGYEQYF. In DNA, the CDR3 is TGTGCCAGCAGTTCCACTAGCGGGGGCTACGAGCAGTACTTC. The chain recombines TRBV6-5 with TRBJ2-7, with 11 bases that match TRBD2. Germline CDR1 and CDR2: MNHEY and SVGAGI. Unmatched junction bases numbered 2, after V lost 4 bases and J lost 3 bases. This CDR3 comprises 14 residues.

The J gene is TRBJ1-2, the V gene TRBV19; 12 bases map to TRBD1. From germline, CDR1 is LNHDA and CDR2 SQIVND (reference sequence). The ends lost 3 bases at V and 4 bases at J; junction bases unmatched: 6. The CDR3 is 16 residues long. CDR3 sequence: CASSIRGQGASYGYTF. The DNA for the CDR3 is TGTGCCAGTAGTATCCGGGGACAGGGGGCGAGCTATGGCTACACCTTC.

The CDR3 coding sequence is TGTGCCACCAGCAGAGCAACGGGAGAGCAGTTCTTC. It translates to CATSRATGEQFF. The V call is TRBV15, the J call TRBJ2-1, with a possible D match to TRBD2 (5 bases). Germline V gene lookup returns CDR1 LNHNV and CDR2 YYDKDF (reference sequence). CDR3 length: 12 residues. The V end lost 1 base, the J end lost 10 bases, and 8 bases lay between the germline ends.

Within the sample, this clone is medium-sized. The chain carries TRBV21-1 and TRBJ2-7; the tabulated D call, TRBD2, remains unverified against the DNA. TRBV21-1 is reported as a pseudogene. The CDR3 is made up of 18 amino acids. DNA of the CDR3: TGTGCCAGCAGCAAAGCCCTGCCCTTTGGTAGCGGGGGCTACGAGCAGTACTTC. Its protein product is CASSKALPFGSGGYEQYF.

The CDR3 DNA reads as TGTGCCAGCAGTTTATCCCTAGGACAGCTCTCCTACGAGCAGTACTTC. Translated: CASSLSLGQLSYEQYF. The chain joins TRBV27 to TRBJ2-7; tentatively, D is TRBD1 (6 bases). The CDR3 is made up of 16 amino acids. Germline V gene data show CDR1 as MNHEY and CDR2 as SMNVEV (reference sequence). Trimming took off 0 bases at V and 0 bases at J, with 12 bases between the two ends.

This clone rates as medium-sized. J is TRBJ1-2 and V is TRBV5-3, with unresolved D. TRBV5-3 carries the ORF label, with uncertain function. The CDR3 is 13 residues long. Trimming removed 10 bases at V and 3 bases at J, with 16 bases between. CDR3: CAPSLGGHYGYTF. CDR3 nucleotides: TGTGCCCCAAGTTTGGGTGGGCACTATGGCTACACCTTC.

V is TRBV6-5 and J is TRBJ2-5; 8 bases match TRBD1. Trimming took 6 bases from V and 5 from J; bases not matched to a gene: 5. Germline V gives CDR1 MNHEY, CDR2 SVGAGI. The CDR3 has 13 amino acids. The CDR3, as DNA: TGTGCCAGCAGCTCGGACAGGGATGAGACCCAGTACTTC. It specifies CASSSDRDETQYF.

The rearrangement uses TRBV9 and TRBJ1-1; TRBD1 might be the D (5 bases). Looked up from germline, CDR1 is SGDLS and CDR2 is YYNGEE. Between the trimmed V and J ends, which lost 0 bases and 4 bases, there was a span of 13 bases. The CDR3 sequence is 15 residues long. The CDR3 protein is CASSVDGREATEAFF. CDR3 coding DNA: TGTGCCAGCAGCGTAGACGGCAGGGAGGCCACTGAAGCTTTCTTT.